One and the same sample provided the 8 T cell receptor beta chains below, sequenced in a study of blood T cells in healthy people across ages. A second PCR of 7 to 11 cycles used a sample-barcoded 5' primer and a J-beta primer mix. TCRdb analysed the 5' RACE reads with MiXCR anew, one entry per CDR3 protein. The table lists approximately 810,000 distinct CDR3 sequences, less than 35% of them singletons, with around a sixth in the top ten. The material sequenced was blood. All receptors derive from a woman older than 75 in good health.

This clonotype was observed a single time. A much larger clone differs from this one at a single base, so this may be a read error. The V gene is TRBV20-1, the J gene TRBJ2-7; D uncertain. The V and J ends lost 6 bases and 7 bases respectively, with 19 bases between them. Germline V gene sequence: CDR1 DFQATT, CDR2 SNEGSKA (reference sequence). This CDR3 region has 13 residues. Here the CDR3 reads CSARQISYNEQYF. CDR3 in DNA: TGCAGTGCCCGCCAAATCTCCTACAATGAGCAGTACTTC.

The chain links TRBV6-5 to TRBJ1-5, with a tentative D call TRBD1 (5 bases). The length of the CDR3 is 17 residues. V was shortened by 8 bases and J by 0 bases, with 20 bases between the two germline ends. CDR1 and CDR2 from the germline V gene are MNHEY and SVGAGI. CDR3 nucleotides: TGTGCCAGCGATTACAGGTGTCGAGCATATAGCAATCAGCCCCAGCATTTT. Amino acids: CASDYRCRAYSNQPQHF.

The gene calls are TRBV6-1 and TRBJ2-1, with D unclear. CDR1 MNHNS and CDR2 SASEGT come from the germline V gene. CDR3 length: 11 amino acids. V shed 7 bases and J shed 3 bases, with 4 bases lying between them. In DNA form, the CDR3 reads TGTGCCAGCAAAAGCTACAATGAGCAGTTCTTC. It encodes CASKSYNEQFF.

With respect to this clonotype: This may be a read error: a much more frequent sequence differs by one nucleotide. The chain combines TRBV12-3 or TRBV12-4 with TRBJ2-1, with TRBD2 as a possible D gene (5 bases). The CDR3 contains 16 residues. The ends were cut back, 6 bases at V and 2 bases at J, with 17 bases in the middle. CDR3 DNA sequence: TGTGCCAGCAGACCCTTGGCGGGCGGCACCTACAATGAGCAGTTCTTC. Its protein product is CASRPLAGGTYNEQFF.

The CDR3 bases are TGCAGTGAAACGGGGGTTGGCTATGGCTACACCTTC. Its translation is CSETGVGYGYTF. The V gene is TRBV20-1, the J gene TRBJ1-2; maybe TRBD1 (5 bases). This CDR3 is 12 amino acids long. In germline, CDR1 is DFQATT, CDR2 SNEGSKA (reference sequence). V dropped 7 bases and J dropped 4 bases, with 13 bases sitting between them.

At least ten counts were recorded for this clonotype. This sequence joins TRBV25-1 and TRBJ2-1; 7 nucleotides line up with TRBD1. The CDR3 is 15 residues long. The V segment lost 4 bases and the J segment 4 bases; nucleotides outside the gene matches: 7. Germline values: CDR1 MGHDK, CDR2 SYGVNS. In nucleotides, the CDR3 is TGTGCCAGCAGTGCCTCCGGACAGGTATACAATGAGCAGTTCTTC. Protein sequence: CASSASGQVYNEQFF. The entire variable domain, with the rest obtained from reference TRBV25-1 and TRBJ2-1, is as follows: EADIYQTPRYLVIGTGKKITLECSQTMGHDKMYWYQQDPGMELHLIHYSYGVNSTEKGDLSSESTVSRIRTEHFPLTLESARPSHTSQYLCASSASGQVYNEQFFGPGTRLTVL.

The V gene is TRBV28, the J gene TRBJ1-1, with D perhaps matching TRBD1 (6 bases). V was pared by 6 bases and J by 7 bases, with 24 bases between. Germline lookup yields CDR1 MDHEN and CDR2 SYDVKM. The CDR3 has 16 residues. This chain's CDR3 is CASSPLTGLLRIEAFF. CDR3 nucleotide sequence: TGTGCCAGCAGCCCTCTTACAGGGCTCCTTAGGATTGAAGCTTTCTTT.

In its sample, this clonotype was seen a few times. The chain links TRBV7-2 to TRBJ1-5; a weak D match, TRBD1 (5 bases). V shed 5 bases and J shed 6 bases, with 17 bases lying between them. The germline V gene has CDR1 SGHTA and CDR2 FQGNSA. The CDR3 runs to 15 residues. CDR3: CASSGEALQGQPQHF. Here the CDR3 DNA reads TGTGCCAGCAGCGGTGAGGCCCTTCAGGGTCAGCCCCAGCATTTT.